The 12 T cell receptor beta chains presented below share a single source sample, sequenced in a study of long-term antiretroviral therapy in people with HIV. The assay used was immunoSEQ (version v3.0), run at survey level. Method: immunoSEQ multiplex PCR; TCRdb's copy keeps in-frame clones and lacks some. In the table there are about 22,000 clones, 85% to 90% of which are singletons. The source material was unsorted PBMCs, sampled 1.3 years after starting antiretroviral therapy. The receptors originated from a man in his 60s with HIV.

The gene calls are TRBV5-1 and TRBJ1-2; 7 nucleotides line up with TRBD1. Germline trimming cut 0 bases from V and 4 bases from J; bases unmatched to any gene: 9. This CDR3 contains 16 residues. Germline CDR1 SGHRS, CDR2 YFSETQ. CDR3 residues: CASSLGQGTFRYGYTF. CDR3 bases: TGCGCCAGCAGCTTGGGACAGGGCACTTTTCGCTATGGCTACACCTTC.

CDR3 DNA: TGCGCCAGCAGCATTCGACAGGGGGCGGCTAACACCGGGGAGCTGTTTTTT. This translates into CASSIRQGAANTGELFF. This chain links TRBV4-1 with TRBJ2-2; TRBD1 matches at 10 bases. Trimming removed 5 bases from V and 2 bases from J; junction bases left unmatched: 8. Germline CDR1 is MGHRA and CDR2 is YSYEKL. The length of the CDR3 is 17 residues.

Remarks on this clone: Different DNA sequences within this sample yield the same CDR3. The chain uses TRBV5-1 and TRBJ2-7; maybe TRBD2 (5 bases). The CDR3 totals 16 residues. CDR1 and CDR2 (germline): SGHRS, YFSETQ. The germline V and J ends were trimmed by 6 bases and 0 bases, with 19 bases remaining between them. This chain's CDR3 is CASTLRPTGSSYEQYF. CDR3 nucleotide sequence: TGCGCCAGCACCCTTCGCCCTACGGGGAGCTCCTACGAGCAGTACTTC.

By share of the sample, this clone is large. V is TRBV6-4 and J is TRBJ2-1; D gene uncertain. Germline CDR1 is MRHNA and CDR2 is SNTAGT. V lost 0 bases to trimming and J lost 8 bases, with 8 bases between them. The CDR3 is 13 amino acids. The CDR3 coding sequence is TGTGCCAGCAGTGACTCGATCCGTTATGAGCAGTTCTTC. Protein: CASSDSIRYEQFF.

The J gene is TRBJ1-2, the V gene TRBV6-5; D ambiguous. The germline V gene encodes CDR1 MNHEY and CDR2 SVGAGI. The CDR3 totals 14 residues. The germline V and J ends were trimmed by 0 bases and 2 bases, with 7 bases remaining between them. CDR3 nucleotides: TGTGCCAGCAGTTACTCGGCCAGAAACTATGGCTACACCTTC. This gives the protein CASSYSARNYGYTF.

This clone was counted a few times. V gene TRBV6-5 combines with J gene TRBJ2-7; 10 nucleotides agree with TRBD2. The CDR3 consists of 15 residues. V shed 5 bases, J shed 4 bases, and the junction held 8 bases outside the gene matches. Germline CDR1 reads MNHEY; CDR2 reads SVGAGI. This CDR3 reads CASSALAGVNYEQYF. The DNA of the CDR3 is TGTGCCAGCAGTGCTCTAGCGGGAGTTAATTACGAGCAGTACTTC.

The chain couples TRBV19 to TRBJ1-5; D unresolved. Trimming pared 4 bases from V and 7 bases from J, leaving 11 bases between. Germline CDR1 reads LNHDA; CDR2 reads SQIVND (reference sequence). This CDR3 is built from 13 residues. The DNA of the CDR3 is TGTGCCAGTAGTACGGACTCCGGGCAGCCCCAGCATTTT. This sequence encodes CASSTDSGQPQHF.

A remark on this clone: Just one base apart from a much larger clone, this may be a read error. The rearrangement links TRBV9 to TRBJ2-2; 10 bases map to TRBD2. This CDR3 comprises 15 residues. Per germline, CDR1 SGDLS and CDR2 YYNGEE. CDR3 protein: CANSPWTSGSGELFF. CDR3 DNA: TGTGCCAACAGCCCCTGGACTAGCGGTTCCGGGGAGCTGTTTTTT.

The chain couples TRBV7-9 to TRBJ1-2; 9 positions match TRBD1. The germline CDR1 and CDR2 sequences are SEHNR and FQNEAQ (reference sequence). V trimming: 5 bases; J trimming: 7 bases; junction bases outside the gene matches: 8. The length of the CDR3 is 14 residues. CDR3 amino acids: CASSRTGVGFGYTF. The DNA for the CDR3 is TGTGCCAGCAGCCGGACAGGGGTTGGTTTTGGCTACACCTTC. Full variable domain (remainder filled in from reference TRBV7-9 and TRBJ1-2): DTGVSQNPRHKITKRGQNVTFRCDPISEHNRLYWYRQTLGQGPEFLTYFQNEAQLEKSRLLSDRFSAERPKGSFSTLEIQRTEQGDSAMYLCASSRTGVGFGYTFGSGTRLTVV.

The CDR3 here is CASSLRAATGELFF. CDR3 bases: TGTGCCAGCAGTTTAAGGGCAGCCACCGGGGAGCTGTTTTTT. The chain couples TRBV28 to TRBJ2-2; D gene unclear. This CDR3 contains 14 residues. Between the trimmed V and J ends, which lost 2 bases and 4 bases, there was a span of 8 bases. Looked up from germline, CDR1 is MDHEN and CDR2 is SYDVKM.

This chain uses TRBV18 with TRBJ1-4, with D unclear. CDR1 KGHSH and CDR2 LQKENI come from the germline V gene. V gave up 5 bases and J gave up 4 bases, with 8 bases separating them. CDR3 length equals 13 residues. DNA of the CDR3: TGTGCCAGCTCAAGGACCGTTAATGAAAAACTGTTTTTT. Protein: CASSRTVNEKLFF.

This clone was observed a few times. The CDR3 loop reads CASSARAESYEQYF. CDR3 coding DNA: TGTGCCAGTAGTGCTCGGGCTGAATCCTACGAGCAGTACTTC. The chain uses TRBV19 and TRBJ2-7; D gene ambiguous. Germline V gene data show CDR1 as LNHDA and CDR2 as SQIVND (reference sequence). Trimming pared 5 bases from V and 1 base from J, leaving 12 bases between. CDR3 length: 14 residues.